These 17 T cell receptor beta chains came from one sample sequenced in a study of OX40 agonist ivuxolimab in advanced cancers. The assay was immunoSEQ multiplex PCR, and TCRdb's table has in-frame clones only and misses some. The data contain 35,000 to 45,000 clones, around three quarters of them singletons. The sequences come from CD4+ or CD8+ T cells sorted from blood, collected in a trial of the OX40 agonist ivuxolimab. The receptors were sampled from an adult with an advanced solid tumor such as melanoma, head and neck, liver or kidney cancer.

V usage is TRBV6-6 and J usage is TRBJ1-1; 9 bases fit TRBD1. Germline V lookup: CDR1 MNHNY, CDR2 SVGAGI (reference sequence). J lost 1 base, V lost 2 bases, and 2 bases had no gene match. The CDR3 covers 15 residues. The CDR3 here is CASSYATGGNTEAFF. DNA of the CDR3: TGTGCCAGCAGTTACGCGACAGGGGGGAACACTGAAGCTTTCTTT.

The chain has TRBV7-9 and TRBJ1-6; 7 positions match TRBD1. The CDR3 runs 14 residues. Germline V gene sequence: CDR1 SEHNR, CDR2 FQNEAQ (reference sequence). V gave up 1 base and J gave up 11 bases; unmatched junction bases: 5. CDR3 nucleotide sequence: TGTGCCAGCAGCTTAGGCAGGGGGTTTGCACCCCTCCACTTT. Its protein is CASSLGRGFAPLHF. The whole variable domain, filled in from reference TRBV7-9 and TRBJ1-6, reads DTGVSQNPRHKITKRGQNVTFRCDPISEHNRLYWYRQTLGQGPEFLTYFQNEAQLEKSRLLSDRFSAERPKGSFSTLEIQRTEQGDSAMYLCASSLGRGFAPLHFGNGTRLTVT.

The V gene is TRBV9, the J gene TRBJ1-1; D is unresolved. The CDR3 totals 12 residues. Germline lookup yields CDR1 SGDLS and CDR2 YYNGEE. V was pared by 0 bases and J by 11 bases, with 11 bases between. The CDR3 spells CASSVGIGWAFF. The CDR3 nucleotides are TGTGCCAGCAGCGTAGGTATAGGTTGGGCTTTCTTT.

This clone appeared a single time. The gene calls are TRBV2 and TRBJ1-4; D remains ambiguous. CDR1 is SNHLY, CDR2 FYNNEI, per germline. V shed 5 bases and J shed 2 bases, with 15 bases lying between them. The CDR3 totals 16 residues. CDR3 in DNA: TGTGCCAGCAGTTTGAGACTCGGGCCCACTAATGAAAAACTGTTTTTT. This encodes CASSLRLGPTNEKLFF.

The V and J genes are TRBV27 and TRBJ2-7; 8 bases align to TRBD1. The CDR3 is 14 residues long. The germline V gene encodes CDR1 MNHEY and CDR2 SMNVEV (reference sequence). V was clipped by 7 bases and J by 3 bases; unmatched bases: 8. This CDR3 reads CASNLGQGVYEQYV. The CDR3, as DNA: TGTGCCAGCAACCTAGGACAGGGTGTCTACGAGCAGTACGTC.

Concerning this clone: The junction differs from germline at one of its ends, possibly a read error. The chain recombines TRBV5-1 with TRBJ2-7, with a weak D call TRBD2 (5 bases). Germline CDR1 SGHRS, CDR2 YFSETQ. This CDR3 spans 11 amino acids. The chain's CDR3 is CAGSLAGEQYF. CDR3 coding DNA: TGCGCCGGCAGCTTGGCGGGCGAGCAGTACTTC.

This rearrangement joins TRBV5-4 to TRBJ1-2, with 8 bases aligning to TRBD1. V lost 2 bases to trimming and J lost 6 bases; unmatched junction nucleotides: 9. This CDR3 contains 15 residues. Germline values: CDR1 SGHNT, CDR2 YYREEE (reference sequence). CDR3 DNA: TGTGCCAGCAGCTTCCAGGGGGCGCCCCCAGATGGCTACACCTTC. Translated, it gives CASSFQGAPPDGYTF.

CDR3 in amino acids: CASSDRGTYEQYV. The CDR3, as DNA: TGTGCCAGCAGCGACAGGGGAACCTACGAGCAGTACGTC. The chain is built from TRBV6-1 and TRBJ2-7; 8 bases align to TRBD1. Germline lookup yields CDR1 MNHNS and CDR2 SASEGT. The CDR3 loop spans 13 amino acids. The V and J ends lost 6 bases and 2 bases, in that order; junction bases with no gene match: 3.

The chain joins TRBV18 to TRBJ2-3; maybe TRBD1 (6 bases). With 5 bases removed from V and 5 bases from J, the gap between germline ends came to 11 bases. The length of the CDR3 is 13 residues. Germline values: CDR1 KGHSH, CDR2 LQKENI. CDR3 sequence: CASSKIQGDTQYF. In nucleotides, the CDR3 is TGTGCCAGCTCAAAAATACAGGGAGATACGCAGTATTTT.

The chain combines TRBV29-1 with TRBJ2-2; possible D gene TRBD1, 5 bases. The CDR3 is 14 amino acids. Germline V gene sequence: CDR1 SQVTM, CDR2 ANQGSEA. V was trimmed by 3 bases and J by 5 bases, leaving 13 bases between them. DNA of the CDR3: TGCAGCGTTGACGTAGGGGAAGGTACCGGGGAGCTGTTTTTT. As protein: CSVDVGEGTGELFF.

The rearrangement links TRBV10-3 to TRBJ2-3; no clear D. Germline V gives CDR1 ENHRY, CDR2 SYGVKD. CDR3 length: 17 amino acids. Deletions cut 8 bases from V and 1 base from J, with 22 bases between. The CDR3 sequence: CAIFRRAENLGTDTQYF. The CDR3 DNA follows: TGTGCCATCTTTAGACGTGCAGAGAACCTTGGCACAGATACGCAGTATTTT.

The chain uses TRBV7-9 and TRBJ1-3; D is undetermined. The V gene lost 3 bases and the J gene lost 2 bases, with 8 bases spanning the gap. The germline gives CDR1 SEHNR, CDR2 FQNEAQ (reference sequence). The CDR3 extends over 14 amino acids. CDR3 nucleotide sequence: TGTGCCAGCAGCTTGGGGAGCCCTGGAAACACCATATATTTT. Amino acid sequence: CASSLGSPGNTIYF.

V is TRBV6-5 and J is TRBJ2-2, with D perhaps matching TRBD1 or TRBD2 (6 bases each). Germline loops: CDR1 MNHEY, CDR2 SVGAGI. This CDR3 has 13 amino acids. Trimming stripped 6 bases from V and 7 bases from J, with 12 bases between. In DNA, the CDR3 is TGTGCCAGCAGGAGGGGGGTGGTCGGGGAGCTGTTTTTT. Protein sequence: CASRRGVVGELFF.

The V call is TRBV7-9, the J call TRBJ2-5; 9 nucleotides agree with TRBD1. CDR1 and CDR2 from the germline V gene are SEHNR and FQNEAQ (reference sequence). V lost 6 bases, J lost 2 bases, and 13 bases stayed unmatched. CDR3 length: 17 residues. CDR3 nucleotide sequence: TGTGCCAGCAGACCTCCCCACAGGGGGCGCGGTCAAGAGACCCAGTACTTC. Residues: CASRPPHRGRGQETQYF.

There are many counts of this clone. The V call is TRBV10-3, the J call TRBJ1-2, with 9 bases lining up with TRBD1. J was trimmed by 4 bases and V by 3 bases; bases with no gene match: 12. The CDR3 extends over 17 amino acids. Germline CDR1 is ENHRY and CDR2 is SYGVKD. The CDR3 bases are TGTGCCATCAGTGATTCCGGGACAGGGAGAAGAGGCTATGGCTACACCTTC. Translation gives CAISDSGTGRRGYGYTF.

This clone was recorded only once. The V call is TRBV5-4, the J call TRBJ2-2; perhaps D is TRBD1 or TRBD2 (5 bases each). Between the trimmed V and J ends, which lost 4 bases and 5 bases, there was a span of 9 bases. This CDR3 has 13 amino acids. Germline values: CDR1 SGHNT, CDR2 YYREEE (reference sequence). The CDR3 loop reads CASSPGGTGELFF. The CDR3 DNA follows: TGTGCCAGCAGCCCTGGGGGAACCGGGGAGCTGTTTTTT.

The chain couples TRBV21-1 to TRBJ1-2; the D call in the table, TRBD1, was not verified against the DNA. TRBV21-1 is designated a pseudogene. The length of the CDR3 is 14 residues. The CDR3 DNA sequence: TGTGCCAGCAGCAAGGGACAGGGGGACTATGGCTACACCTTC. Its translation is CASSKGQGDYGYTF.